One sample yielded the 32 T cell receptor beta chains listed below, sequenced in a study of identical twins. MiXCR, applied by TCRdb to the 5' RACE reads, yields one record per CDR3 protein. The top ten hold 7.5% to 9.5% of the sample, which has 300,000 to 400,000 distinct CDR3 sequences, roughly 9% seen once. Sequences were obtained from naive T cells sorted from blood. All receptors derive from a woman between 50 and 59 years old in good health.

This chain joins TRBV10-3 and TRBJ2-1; weak D call: TRBD1 (6 bases). V shed 7 bases and J shed 7 bases, with 14 bases lying between them. Germline lookup yields CDR1 ENHRY and CDR2 SYGVKD. This CDR3 is 13 amino acids long. DNA for the CDR3: TGTGCCATCACTAGTAGGGGGACGAATGAGCAGTTCTTC. Its translation is CAITSRGTNEQFF.

The V gene is TRBV29-1, the J gene TRBJ2-2; maybe TRBD2 (6 bases). Germline V gene data show CDR1 as SQVTM and CDR2 as ANQGSEA. V was clipped by 3 bases and J by 1 base, with 9 bases between them. CDR3 length equals 14 residues. CDR3 protein: CSVDQGGNTGELFF. The CDR3 DNA reads TGCAGCGTTGATCAGGGAGGGAACACCGGGGAGCTGTTTTTT.

The V call is TRBV6-5, the J call TRBJ2-7; 10 positions agree with TRBD2. This CDR3 comprises 17 residues. Losses at the gene ends were 6 bases for V and 1 base for J; bases not matched to a gene: 12. The germline gives CDR1 MNHEY, CDR2 SVGAGI. This CDR3 is CASSLTISSGSSYEQYF. The CDR3 bases are TGTGCCAGCAGCCTCACTATTTCTAGCGGGAGTTCCTACGAGCAGTACTTC.

This clonotype has a handful of counts. V is TRBV20-1 and J is TRBJ2-1; TRBD2 matches 14 bases. This CDR3 has 16 amino acids. The germline V gene encodes CDR1 DFQATT and CDR2 SNEGSKA (reference sequence). V shed 5 bases and J 0 bases; nucleotides not matched to a gene: 3. For the CDR3, the DNA is TGCAGTGCTCAGGGGACTAGCGGGAGCTCCTACAATGAGCAGTTCTTC. As protein: CSAQGTSGSSYNEQFF.

The chain employs TRBV27 and TRBJ2-5; no reliable D call. The germline CDR1 and CDR2 sequences are MNHEY and SMNVEV (reference sequence). The CDR3 runs to 10 residues. V lost 8 bases to trimming and J lost 7 bases, with 8 bases between them. CDR3: CASRPGTQYF. The DNA of the CDR3 is TGTGCCAGCCGACCAGGGACCCAGTACTTC.

This chain connects TRBV4-1 to TRBJ2-1; 7 positions agree with TRBD2. CDR3 length: 15 residues. V lost 4 bases to trimming and J lost 7 bases; unmatched junction nucleotides: 10. Germline values: CDR1 MGHRA, CDR2 YSYEKL. CDR3 coding DNA: TGCGCCAGCAGCCCCCTTCGACTAGCCGAAAATGAGCAGTTCTTC. Translated: CASSPLRLAENEQFF.

The rearrangement uses TRBV11-3 and TRBJ2-1; D not certain. CDR1 and CDR2 from the germline V gene are SGHNT and YENEEA. This CDR3 comprises 12 residues. The germline V and J ends were trimmed by 5 bases and 9 bases, with 11 bases remaining between them. The CDR3 nucleotides read TGTGCCAGCAGCCCGGAAGGATTTGAGCAGTTCTTC. Translating gives CASSPEGFEQFF.

In this sample, this clonotype turned up many times. The chain uses TRBV5-1 and TRBJ2-7; D possibly corresponds to TRBD2 (5 bases). CDR1 and CDR2 from the germline V gene are SGHRS and YFSETQ. The CDR3 consists of 13 residues. V shed 0 bases and J shed 6 bases, with 10 bases lying between them. CDR3 sequence (DNA): TGCGCCAGCAGCTTGGACGGGGTCCGCGAGCAGTACTTC. As protein: CASSLDGVREQYF.

The rearrangement uses TRBV2 and TRBJ2-2; the match to TRBD2 covers 15 bases. Germline trimming cut 3 bases from V and 7 bases from J; bases unmatched to any gene: 9. The CDR3 length is 18 residues. Germline V gene data show CDR1 as SNHLY and CDR2 as FYNNEI. The CDR3 is CASSDGGTSGRRGGELFF. In DNA form, the CDR3 reads TGTGCCAGCAGTGATGGAGGGACTAGCGGGAGGCGGGGCGGGGAGCTGTTTTTT.

J is TRBJ2-1 and V is TRBV28, with TRBD2 matching 7 bases. Germline CDR1 reads MDHEN; CDR2 reads SYDVKM. The CDR3 contains 14 residues. Unmatched junction bases numbered 5, after V lost 2 bases and J lost 7 bases. The CDR3 here is CASSLGLVMNEQFF. The CDR3, as DNA: TGTGCCAGCAGTTTAGGACTAGTTATGAATGAGCAGTTCTTC.

This clonotype has a count of ten or more. V usage is TRBV4-1 and J usage is TRBJ2-7; TRBD2 matches 7 bases. The CDR3 loop spans 16 amino acids. J gave up 2 bases and V 3 bases, and 10 bases lay outside the gene matches. Per the germline V gene, CDR1 is MGHRA and CDR2 is YSYEKL. This CDR3 is CASSQGRGGSTYEQYF. CDR3 nucleotide sequence: TGCGCCAGCAGCCAGGGGAGAGGCGGGAGCACCTACGAGCAGTACTTC.

Ten or more counts support this clonotype. The chain couples TRBV12-3 or TRBV12-4 to TRBJ1-1; D is ambiguous. The CDR3 extends over 15 amino acids. Trimming shortened V by 2 bases and J by 2 bases, and 12 bases separated the two germline ends. CDR3 amino acids: CASSLKAASNTEAFF. As DNA, the CDR3 is TGTGCCAGCAGTTTAAAGGCCGCCTCTAACACTGAAGCTTTCTTT.

This clonotype was found many times. The chain links TRBV12-3 or TRBV12-4 to TRBJ1-4; D unclear. V was trimmed by 8 bases and J by 1 base, leaving 8 bases between them. The CDR3 is 13 amino acids. CDR3 residues: CASLDLTNEKLFF. CDR3 DNA: TGTGCCAGCCTCGATTTAACTAATGAAAAACTGTTTTTT.

V gene TRBV25-1 combines with J gene TRBJ2-5; D is ambiguous. The length of the CDR3 is 12 residues. The germline V gene encodes CDR1 MGHDK and CDR2 SYGVNS. V shed 4 bases and J shed 7 bases, with 10 bases lying between them. The CDR3 DNA reads as TGTGCCAGCAGTGTGGCCTCAGCGACCCAGTACTTC. Translated: CASSVASATQYF.

This clonotype was observed once. The gene calls are TRBV29-1 and TRBJ2-1; 11 bases are shared with TRBD2. The CDR3 covers 14 residues. The germline CDR1 and CDR2 sequences are SQVTM and ANQGSEA. The V and J ends lost 4 bases and 8 bases, in that order; junction bases with no gene match: 7. The CDR3, as DNA: TGCAGCGTTGGAGGGGCTAGCGGGGGGTATGAGCAGTTCTTC. Its translation: CSVGGASGGYEQFF.

This clonotype was recorded many times. The chain carries TRBV12-3 or TRBV12-4 and TRBJ2-1; D may be TRBD1 or TRBD2 (5 bases each). This CDR3 comprises 12 residues. Trimming took off 6 bases at V and 15 bases at J, with 18 bases between the two ends. The CDR3 coding sequence is TGTGCCAGCAGCCTACCTCGGGGCGGTATGTTCTTC. Its translation is CASSLPRGGMFF.

This clonotype was seen ten or more times. The J gene is TRBJ2-1, the V gene TRBV5-1, with D unresolved. CDR1 is SGHRS, CDR2 YFSETQ, per germline. V was shortened by 5 bases and J by 4 bases, with 4 bases between the two germline ends. The CDR3 loop spans 11 amino acids. CDR3 sequence reads: CASRTYNEQFF. The DNA of the CDR3 is TGCGCCAGCAGGACGTACAATGAGCAGTTCTTC.

This rearrangement joins TRBV5-1 to TRBJ2-1; unclear D gene. CDR3 length: 12 residues. With 0 bases removed from V and 8 bases from J, the gap between germline ends came to 6 bases. Looked up from germline, CDR1 is SGHRS and CDR2 is YFSETQ. CDR3 in DNA: TGCGCCAGCAGCTTGGAGGTCGATGAGCAGTTCTTC. Its protein is CASSLEVDEQFF.

This clonotype was counted a few times. This rearrangement joins TRBV3-1 to TRBJ2-7; 10 nucleotides match TRBD2. After removal of 4 bases from V and 6 bases from J, the junction contained 6 bases not matched to a gene. CDR1 LGHDT and CDR2 YNNKEL come from the germline V gene (reference sequence). The CDR3 contains 14 residues. CDR3 nucleotides: TGTGCCAGCAGCCTCCTAGCGGGAGACAGCGAGCAGTACTTC. Translation: CASSLLAGDSEQYF.

V gene TRBV2 combines with J gene TRBJ2-2, with D perhaps given as TRBD1 or TRBD2 (7 bases each). The germline gives CDR1 SNHLY, CDR2 FYNNEI. With 7 bases removed from V and 6 bases from J, the gap between germline ends came to 24 bases. The CDR3 is 17 residues long. The CDR3 loop reads CASKLALSGGEAGELFF. The CDR3 bases are TGTGCCAGCAAACTAGCTCTTTCAGGGGGGGAAGCCGGGGAGCTGTTTTTT.

This clonotype turned up a few times. J is TRBJ2-1 and V is TRBV4-1; D gene ambiguous. V gave up 0 bases and J gave up 12 bases, with 6 bases separating them. Per the germline V gene, CDR1 is MGHRA and CDR2 is YSYEKL. This CDR3 is 11 amino acids long. The CDR3 region has the DNA TGCGCCAGCAGCCAAGAGGATCGGCAGTTCTTC. It specifies CASSQEDRQFF.

This clonotype was observed a handful of times. The rearrangement links TRBV2 to TRBJ2-7; maybe TRBD2 (5 bases). V lost 3 bases and J 4 bases, leaving 16 bases between the germline ends. The length of the CDR3 is 15 residues. Germline V gene lookup returns CDR1 SNHLY and CDR2 FYNNEI. CDR3: CASSDSMHSGYEQYV. CDR3 bases: TGTGCCAGCAGTGATTCTATGCACTCGGGGTACGAGCAGTACGTC.

A few counts support this clonotype. The chain carries TRBV2 and TRBJ2-7; 7 bases are a match to TRBD1. CDR3 length: 17 amino acids. Germline CDR1 SNHLY, CDR2 FYNNEI. V gave up 2 bases and J gave up 3 bases; unmatched junction bases: 13. The CDR3 DNA reads as TGTGCCAGCAGTGAACTTCAACAGGGGCTGTTGAACTACGAGCAGTACTTC. It encodes CASSELQQGLLNYEQYF.

This clonotype was seen a handful of times. The CDR3: CAARQSSGNTIYF. For the CDR3, the DNA is TGTGCCGCCAGACAGAGCTCTGGAAACACCATATATTTT. V and J are TRBV2 and TRBJ1-3; a weak D match, TRBD1 (5 bases). The CDR3 contains 13 residues. Trimming removed 11 bases at V and 0 bases at J, with 11 bases between. Germline-derived CDR1 and CDR2 are SNHLY and FYNNEI.

V gene TRBV13 combines with J gene TRBJ2-7, with D possibly matching TRBD1 (5 bases). Germline V gives CDR1 PRHDT, CDR2 FYEKMQ (reference sequence). V was trimmed by 4 bases and J by 2 bases, leaving 12 bases between them. The CDR3 runs to 14 residues. The CDR3 loop is CASSSRETPYEQYV. The DNA for the CDR3 is TGTGCCAGCAGCTCCAGGGAAACCCCCTACGAGCAGTACGTC.

This clonotype was recorded a few times. The chain uses TRBV20-1 and TRBJ2-5, with 7 bases lining up with TRBD1. Germline values: CDR1 DFQATT, CDR2 SNEGSKA (reference sequence). This CDR3 has 15 amino acids. The ends lost 0 bases at V and 3 bases at J; junction bases unmatched: 7. The CDR3 spells CSARELGQVKETQYF. The CDR3 bases are TGCAGTGCTAGAGAGCTAGGACAGGTTAAAGAGACCCAGTACTTC.

This clonotype was observed a handful of times. The V call is TRBV12-3 or TRBV12-4, the J call TRBJ2-3; D may be TRBD1 or TRBD2 (6 bases each). The CDR3 length is 15 residues. Trimming took off 6 bases at V and 2 bases at J, with 15 bases between the two ends. CDR3 loop: CASSLGGPHTDTQYF. The CDR3 DNA sequence: TGTGCCAGCAGCCTCGGGGGCCCACACACAGATACGCAGTATTTT.

V usage is TRBV29-1 and J usage is TRBJ2-7; D assignment may be TRBD1 or TRBD2 (5 bases each). The V and J ends lost 4 bases and 2 bases respectively, with 9 bases between them. CDR1 is SQVTM, CDR2 ANQGSEA, per germline. This CDR3 region has 12 residues. CDR3 DNA: TGCAGCGTTGCTAAGGGACCCTACGAGCAGTACGTC. Translated: CSVAKGPYEQYV.

This clonotype was recorded many times. The chain links TRBV5-6 to TRBJ1-3, with a possible D match to TRBD1 (6 bases). V shed 4 bases and J shed 0 bases, with 11 bases lying between them. CDR1 and CDR2 from the germline V gene are SGHDT and YYEEEE. The CDR3 extends over 15 amino acids. CDR3 sequence reads: CASSQDSGSGNTIYF. CDR3 sequence (DNA): TGTGCCAGCAGCCAGGACAGTGGCTCTGGAAACACCATATATTTT.

In its sample, this clonotype was seen a few times. The rearrangement links TRBV5-1 to TRBJ1-1; D gene uncertain. The V gene's germline CDR1 is SGHRS and CDR2 YFSETQ. The CDR3 covers 15 residues. Trimming removed 0 bases from V and 0 bases from J, with 9 bases in between. The CDR3 is CASSLVASMNTEAFF. As DNA, the CDR3 is TGCGCCAGCAGCTTGGTGGCAAGTATGAACACTGAAGCTTTCTTT.

The V gene is TRBV11-3, the J gene TRBJ2-1; 8 bases line up with TRBD2. V lost 3 bases, J lost 3 bases, and 4 bases stayed unmatched. The CDR3 spans 15 residues. Germline CDR1 is SGHNT and CDR2 is YENEEA. The CDR3 here is CASSFVGGDYNEQFF. The DNA for the CDR3 is TGTGCCAGCAGCTTCGTCGGGGGGGACTACAATGAGCAGTTCTTC.

This clonotype turned up a few times. The rearrangement links TRBV5-1 to TRBJ1-1; D remains unclear. V lost 3 bases to trimming and J lost 5 bases, with 11 bases between them. The germline V gene has CDR1 SGHRS and CDR2 YFSETQ. The length of the CDR3 is 13 residues. CDR3 sequence (DNA): TGCGCCAGCAGCTCGGGGATTACTACTGAAGCTTTCTTT. This translates into CASSSGITTEAFF.